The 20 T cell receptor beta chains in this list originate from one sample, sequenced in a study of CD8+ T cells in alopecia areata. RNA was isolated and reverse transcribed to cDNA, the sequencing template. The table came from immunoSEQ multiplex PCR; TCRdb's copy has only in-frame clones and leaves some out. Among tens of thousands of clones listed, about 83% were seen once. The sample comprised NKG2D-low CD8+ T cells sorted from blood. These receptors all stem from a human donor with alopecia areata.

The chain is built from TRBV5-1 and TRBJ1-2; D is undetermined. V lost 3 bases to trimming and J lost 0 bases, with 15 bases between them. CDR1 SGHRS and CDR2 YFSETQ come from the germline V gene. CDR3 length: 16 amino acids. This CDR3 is CASSSSYSLANYGYTF. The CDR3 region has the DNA TGCGCCAGCAGCTCATCCTACAGCCTAGCTAACTATGGCTACACCTTC.

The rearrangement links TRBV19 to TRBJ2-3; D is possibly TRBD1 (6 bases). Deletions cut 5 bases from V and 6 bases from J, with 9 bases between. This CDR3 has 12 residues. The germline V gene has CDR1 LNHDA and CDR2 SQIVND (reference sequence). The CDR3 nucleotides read TGTGCCAGTAGTCCAGGGGTTGATACGCAGTATTTT. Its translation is CASSPGVDTQYF.

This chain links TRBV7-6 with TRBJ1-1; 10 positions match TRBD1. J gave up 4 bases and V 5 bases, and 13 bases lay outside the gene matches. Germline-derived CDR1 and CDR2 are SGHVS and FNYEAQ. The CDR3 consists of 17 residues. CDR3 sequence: CASSRNIAGDRGTEAFF. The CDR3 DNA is TGTGCCAGCAGCCGTAACATAGCCGGGGACAGGGGCACTGAAGCTTTCTTT. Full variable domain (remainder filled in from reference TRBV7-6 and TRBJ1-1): GAGVSQSPRYKVTKRGQDVALRCDPISGHVSLYWYRQALGQGPEFLTYFNYEAQQDKSGLPNDRFSAERPEGSISTLTIQRTEQRDSAMYRCASSRNIAGDRGTEAFFGQGTRLTVV.

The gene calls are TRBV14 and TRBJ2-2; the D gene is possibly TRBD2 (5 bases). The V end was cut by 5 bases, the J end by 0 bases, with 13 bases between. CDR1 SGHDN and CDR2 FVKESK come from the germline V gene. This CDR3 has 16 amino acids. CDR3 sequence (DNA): TGTGCCAGCAGCGAAGGGCCCGGGGCGAACACCGGGGAGCTGTTTTTT. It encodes CASSEGPGANTGELFF.

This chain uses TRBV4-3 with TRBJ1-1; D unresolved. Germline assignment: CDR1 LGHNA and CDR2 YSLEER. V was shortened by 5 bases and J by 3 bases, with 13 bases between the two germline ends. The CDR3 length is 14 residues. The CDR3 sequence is CASSEWEGHTEAFF. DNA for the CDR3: TGCGCCAGCAGCGAGTGGGAGGGCCACACTGAAGCTTTCTTT.

CDR3 residues: CASCSGANVLTF. The DNA of the CDR3 is TGTGCCAGTTGCTCTGGGGCCAACGTCCTGACTTTC. The rearrangement joins TRBV6-5 to TRBJ2-6; D not certain. The CDR3 is 12 residues long. Between the trimmed V and J ends, which lost 9 bases and 0 bases, there was a span of 3 bases. CDR1 is MNHEY, CDR2 SVGAGI, per germline.

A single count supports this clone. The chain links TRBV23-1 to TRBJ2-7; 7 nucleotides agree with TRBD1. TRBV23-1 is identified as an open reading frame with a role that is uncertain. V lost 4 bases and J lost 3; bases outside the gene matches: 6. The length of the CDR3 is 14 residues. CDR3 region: CASSPRDSDYEQYF. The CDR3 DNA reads TGCGCCAGCAGTCCAAGGGACAGCGACTACGAGCAGTACTTC.

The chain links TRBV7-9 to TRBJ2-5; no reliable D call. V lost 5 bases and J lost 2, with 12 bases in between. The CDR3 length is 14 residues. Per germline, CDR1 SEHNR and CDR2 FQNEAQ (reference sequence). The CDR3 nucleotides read TGTGCCAGCAGCCGAGAATCCGGTCAAGAGACCCAGTACTTC. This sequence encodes CASSRESGQETQYF.

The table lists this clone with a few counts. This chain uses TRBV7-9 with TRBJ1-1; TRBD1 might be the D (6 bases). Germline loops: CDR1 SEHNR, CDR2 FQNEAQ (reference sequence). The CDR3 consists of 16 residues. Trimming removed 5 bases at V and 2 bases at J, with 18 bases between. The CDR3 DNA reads TGTGCCAGCAGCACAAACCAGGGGACGGGCAACACTGAAGCTTTCTTT. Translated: CASSTNQGTGNTEAFF.

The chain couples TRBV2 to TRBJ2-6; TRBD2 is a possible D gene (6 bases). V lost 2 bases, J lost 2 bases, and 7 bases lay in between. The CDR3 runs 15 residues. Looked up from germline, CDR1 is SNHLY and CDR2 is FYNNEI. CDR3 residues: CASSETSPGANVLTF. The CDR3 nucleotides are TGTGCCAGCAGTGAAACTAGCCCTGGGGCCAACGTCCTGACTTTC.

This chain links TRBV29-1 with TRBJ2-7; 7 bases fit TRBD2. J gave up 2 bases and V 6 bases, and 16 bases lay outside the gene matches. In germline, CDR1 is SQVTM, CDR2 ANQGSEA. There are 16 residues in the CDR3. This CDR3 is CSVSGTSGSNPYEQYF. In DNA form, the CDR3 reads TGCAGCGTCAGCGGGACCAGCGGGTCAAATCCCTACGAGCAGTACTTC.

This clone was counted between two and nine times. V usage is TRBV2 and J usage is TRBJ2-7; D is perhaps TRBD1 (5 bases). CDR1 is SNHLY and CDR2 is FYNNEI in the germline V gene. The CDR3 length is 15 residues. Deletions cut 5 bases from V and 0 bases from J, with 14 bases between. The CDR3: CASSLQQDSSYEQYF. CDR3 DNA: TGTGCCAGCAGTCTCCAACAAGACAGCTCCTACGAGCAGTACTTC.

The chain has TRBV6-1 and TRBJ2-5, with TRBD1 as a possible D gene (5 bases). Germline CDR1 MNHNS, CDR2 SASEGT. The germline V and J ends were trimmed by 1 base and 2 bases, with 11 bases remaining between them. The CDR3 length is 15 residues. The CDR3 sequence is CASSEGGGSQETQYF. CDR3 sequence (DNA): TGTGCCAGCAGTGAAGGGGGCGGATCACAAGAGACCCAGTACTTC.

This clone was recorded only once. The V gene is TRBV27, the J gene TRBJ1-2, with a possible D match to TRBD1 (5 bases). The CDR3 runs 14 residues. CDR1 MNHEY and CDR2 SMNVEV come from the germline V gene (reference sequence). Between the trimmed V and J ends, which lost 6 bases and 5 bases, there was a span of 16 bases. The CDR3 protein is CASSMAGVGYGYTF. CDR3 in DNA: TGTGCCAGCAGCATGGCGGGGGTAGGGTATGGCTACACCTTC.

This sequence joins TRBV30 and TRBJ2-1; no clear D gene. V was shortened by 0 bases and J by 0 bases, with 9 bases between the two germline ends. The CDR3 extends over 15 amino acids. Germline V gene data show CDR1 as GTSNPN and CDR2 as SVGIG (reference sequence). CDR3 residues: CAWSVLVVSYNEQFF. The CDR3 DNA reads TGTGCCTGGAGTGTACTGGTTGTCTCCTACAATGAGCAGTTCTTC.

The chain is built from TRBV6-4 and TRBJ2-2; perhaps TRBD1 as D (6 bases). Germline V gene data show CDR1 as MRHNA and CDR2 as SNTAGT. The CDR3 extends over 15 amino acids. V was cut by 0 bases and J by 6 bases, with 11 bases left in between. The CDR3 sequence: CASSDSEQGSGELFF. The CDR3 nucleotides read TGTGCCAGCAGTGACTCGGAGCAGGGGTCCGGGGAGCTGTTTTTT.

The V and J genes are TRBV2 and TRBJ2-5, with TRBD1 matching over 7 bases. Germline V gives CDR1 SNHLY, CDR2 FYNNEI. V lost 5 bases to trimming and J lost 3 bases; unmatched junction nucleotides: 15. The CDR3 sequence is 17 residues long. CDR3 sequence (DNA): TGTGCCAGCAGTCCTCATTCCTTTGACAGGGTTGAAGAGACCCAGTACTTC. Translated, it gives CASSPHSFDRVEETQYF.

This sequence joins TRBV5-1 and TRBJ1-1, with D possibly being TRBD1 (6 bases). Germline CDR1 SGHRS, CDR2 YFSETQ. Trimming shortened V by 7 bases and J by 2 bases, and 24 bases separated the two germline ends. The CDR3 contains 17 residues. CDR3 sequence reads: CASQVGGRFIENTEAFF. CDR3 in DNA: TGCGCCAGCCAGGTTGGGGGGCGCTTCATCGAAAACACTGAAGCTTTCTTT.

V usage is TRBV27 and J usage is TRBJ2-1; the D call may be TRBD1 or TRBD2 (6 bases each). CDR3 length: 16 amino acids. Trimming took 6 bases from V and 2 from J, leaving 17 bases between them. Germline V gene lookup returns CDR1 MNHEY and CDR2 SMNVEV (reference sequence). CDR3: CASSSNRGEPYNEQFF. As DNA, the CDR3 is TGTGCCAGCAGCTCGAATAGGGGGGAGCCCTACAATGAGCAGTTCTTC.

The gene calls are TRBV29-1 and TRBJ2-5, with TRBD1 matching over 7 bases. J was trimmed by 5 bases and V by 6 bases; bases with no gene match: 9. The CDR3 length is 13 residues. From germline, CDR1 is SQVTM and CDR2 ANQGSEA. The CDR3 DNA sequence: TGCAGCGTCACAGACAGGGCCGGGGAGACCCAGTACTTC. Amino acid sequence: CSVTDRAGETQYF.